Following are 8 T cell receptor beta chains from one sample sequenced in a study of OX40 agonist ivuxolimab in advanced cancers. Data came from immunoSEQ multiplex PCR; TCRdb stores just in-frame clones and leaves some out. The profile shows roughly 75,000 clones, roughly nine tenths of them singletons. The material sequenced was CD4+ or CD8+ T cells sorted from blood, taken in a trial of the OX40 agonist ivuxolimab. Source of these receptors: an adult with an advanced solid tumor such as melanoma, head and neck, liver or kidney cancer.

The V and J genes are TRBV5-1 and TRBJ1-1; D perhaps matches TRBD1 (6 bases). Germline-derived CDR1 and CDR2 are SGHRS and YFSETQ. V lost 3 bases and J lost 2, with 14 bases in between. The CDR3 consists of 15 residues. CDR3 protein: CASSSNRQVNTEAFF. CDR3 sequence (DNA): TGCGCCAGCAGCTCGAACCGACAGGTCAACACTGAAGCTTTCTTT.

The V and J genes are TRBV6-6 and TRBJ2-7, with D possibly being TRBD1 (5 bases). The CDR3 is made up of 12 amino acids. Germline-derived CDR1 and CDR2 are MNHNY and SVGAGI (reference sequence). The V end lost 5 bases, the J end lost 2 bases, and 7 bases lay between the germline ends. The CDR3 coding sequence is TGTGCCAGCAGTCAGGGAACCTACGAGCAGTACTTC. It encodes CASSQGTYEQYF.

The rearrangement links TRBV9 to TRBJ1-4; 8 nucleotides agree with TRBD1. V was clipped by 3 bases and J by 6 bases; unmatched bases: 7. CDR3 size: 15 residues. Germline assignment: CDR1 SGDLS and CDR2 YYNGEE. CDR3 DNA: TGTGCCAGCAGCGCCCAGGGGGCGGGGTATGAAAAACTGTTTTTT. Its translation: CASSAQGAGYEKLFF.

This clone has just one count. For the CDR3, the DNA is TGTGCCAGCAGCGCCACTAGCGGGAAGAACACCGGGGAGCTGTTTTTT. Translated, it gives CASSATSGKNTGELFF. The chain has TRBV9 and TRBJ2-2; TRBD2 matches at 10 bases. CDR1 is SGDLS and CDR2 is YYNGEE in the germline V gene. This CDR3 is built from 16 residues. V lost 3 bases and J lost 1; bases outside the gene matches: 3.

V gene TRBV28 combines with J gene TRBJ2-7; possible D gene TRBD2, 7 bases. Germline CDR1 reads MDHEN; CDR2 reads SYDVKM. With 7 bases removed from V and 6 bases from J, the gap between germline ends came to 16 bases. The CDR3 loop spans 13 amino acids. The DNA for the CDR3 is TGTGCCAGCAAAGGAGCCGGGGGGCTCGAGCAGTACTTC. This encodes CASKGAGGLEQYF.

V usage is TRBV10-3 and J usage is TRBJ2-3; D is possibly TRBD2 (6 bases). From germline, CDR1 is ENHRY and CDR2 SYGVKD. The V gene lost 5 bases and the J gene lost 5 bases, with 23 bases spanning the gap. This CDR3 region has 17 residues. The DNA for the CDR3 is TGTGCCATCAGTCCTCCCGAGGGAGGTGGAGGTCTAGATACGCAGTATTTT. Encoded protein: CAISPPEGGGGLDTQYF.

V and J are TRBV9 and TRBJ2-5, with 8 bases aligning to TRBD2. Trimming removed 4 bases from V and 3 bases from J; junction bases left unmatched: 11. Germline V gives CDR1 SGDLS, CDR2 YYNGEE. The CDR3 consists of 16 residues. CDR3 sequence: CASSKEGRGAEETQYF. The DNA of the CDR3 is TGTGCCAGCAGCAAAGAGGGGCGGGGGGCAGAAGAGACCCAGTACTTC. Combining the CDR3 with reference TRBV9 and TRBJ2-5 gives the whole variable domain DSGVTQTPKHLITATGQRVTLRCSPRSGDLSVYWYQQSLDQGLQFLIQYYNGEERAKGNILERFSAQQFPDLHSELNLSSLELGDSALYFCASSKEGRGAEETQYFGPGTRLLVL.

The chain links TRBV5-1 to TRBJ2-3, with D perhaps matching TRBD2 (7 bases). Trimming cost V 3 bases and J 8 bases, with 13 bases left between them. The germline V gene encodes CDR1 SGHRS and CDR2 YFSETQ. CDR3 size: 13 residues. The chain's CDR3 is CASSSDGGPTQYF. The CDR3 nucleotides are TGCGCCAGCAGCTCGGACGGGGGGCCTACGCAGTATTTT.